The 5 T cell receptor beta chains reported below all come from one sample, sequenced in a study of blood T cells in healthy people across ages (dated by TCRdb to the mid-2010s). Library creation used 5' RACE. Instrument on record: Illumina HiSeq 2500. The second PCR ran for about 7 to 11 cycles and used a J-beta primer mix along with a sample-barcoded 5' primer. TCRdb applied fastp at Q25 and MiXCR to the public reads, then kept only in-frame beta chains. Each record represents a unique CDR3 protein, reported with the most common genes and DNA among its rows. A total of 540,000 or so distinct CDR3 sequences appear in this sample, nearly 25% of them only once. Jointly, the top ten make up around 10% of the sample. The sample also formed part of further work on T cells of mothers and their children.

Sequenced input: blood. The origin of the receptors is a boy between 5 and 17 years old in good health.

The chain is built from TRBV12-3 or TRBV12-4 and TRBJ2-2; perhaps TRBD2 as D (5 bases). The CDR3 loop spans 11 amino acids. V lost 8 bases and J 4 bases, leaving 5 bases between the germline ends. The CDR3 nucleotides read TGTGCCAGCGGACTCACCGGGGAGCTGTTTTTT. Residues: CASGLTGELFF.

The chain links TRBV20-1 to TRBJ2-3, with D perhaps matching TRBD2 (6 bases). The CDR3 covers 14 residues. The germline V gene has CDR1 DFQATT and CDR2 SNEGSKA (reference sequence). The V and J ends lost 3 bases and 5 bases respectively, with 15 bases between them. The CDR3 DNA follows: TGCAGTGCTAGCCCTACCCGACTAGAAGATACGCAGTATTTT. It yields the protein CSASPTRLEDTQYF.

This clonotype showed up many times. V usage is TRBV12-3 or TRBV12-4 and J usage is TRBJ1-2, with D possibly matching TRBD1 (6 bases). Trimming stripped 7 bases from V and 8 bases from J, with 17 bases between. CDR3 length equals 13 residues. The CDR3 DNA sequence: TGTGCCAGCACCCTCCCCAACAGGGACGGCTACACCTTC. Its protein product is CASTLPNRDGYTF.

The genes are TRBV29-1 and TRBJ1-1; TRBD1 is a possible D gene (5 bases). From germline, CDR1 is SQVTM and CDR2 ANQGSEA. V lost 7 bases and J lost 1, with 22 bases in between. This CDR3 has 16 amino acids. The CDR3: CSAASRVRFENTEAFF. The CDR3 coding sequence is TGCAGCGCAGCCAGCAGGGTAAGGTTCGAGAACACTGAAGCTTTCTTT.

The chain combines TRBV20-1 with TRBJ2-7; 10 bases agree with TRBD1. The CDR3 length is 15 residues. Germline V CDR1 and CDR2: DFQATT, SNEGSKA (reference sequence). Trimming removed 4 bases from V and 4 bases from J; junction bases left unmatched: 10. The CDR3 protein is CSAMWPGQGFYEQYF. As DNA, the CDR3 is TGCAGTGCTATGTGGCCGGGACAGGGGTTTTACGAGCAGTACTTC.